What follows are 10 T cell receptor beta chains derived from one specimen sequenced in a study of blood T cell repertoires in COVID-19. Clones were read by immunoSEQ multiplex PCR, and TCRdb kept only the in-frame ones, dropping some. The sample comprises around 150,000 clones, around 80% of which are singletons, and 11% rests with the top ten. The sequencing sample was made of peripheral blood. The source of these receptors is a man in his 60s with active or convalescent COVID-19.

The chain employs TRBV27 and TRBJ2-7; 8 nucleotides align to TRBD1. This CDR3 has 14 amino acids. In germline, CDR1 is MNHEY, CDR2 SMNVEV (reference sequence). The V gene end was trimmed by 8 bases and the J gene end by 4 bases; junction bases not matched to a gene: 10. CDR3 sequence: CASHRQGQFYEQYF. The CDR3 DNA is TGTGCCAGCCACCGACAGGGGCAATTTTACGAGCAGTACTTC.

This clone came up a few times. CDR3 coding DNA: TGTGCCAGCAGCCGGGGGACAGGGATCGCAGGCTACACCTTC. Protein product: CASSRGTGIAGYTF. The chain employs TRBV7-2 and TRBJ1-2; 9 nucleotides line up with TRBD1. The CDR3 length is 14 residues. V dropped 5 bases and J dropped 8; count of bases not matched to a gene: 9. Germline assignment: CDR1 SGHTA and CDR2 FQGNSA.

The J gene is TRBJ1-5, the V gene TRBV6-5; D might be TRBD1 (5 bases). There are 15 residues in the CDR3. With 3 bases removed from V and 7 bases from J, the gap between germline ends came to 16 bases. The germline CDR1 and CDR2 sequences are MNHEY and SVGAGI. The CDR3 protein is CASSYSKGSGQPQHF. CDR3 bases: TGTGCCAGCAGTTATTCCAAGGGGTCAGGGCAGCCCCAGCATTTT.

This rearrangement joins TRBV9 to TRBJ1-2; TRBD1 is a possible D gene (6 bases). Germline CDR1 SGDLS, CDR2 YYNGEE. Deletions cut 2 bases from V and 10 bases from J, with 9 bases between. The CDR3 spans 11 residues. DNA for the CDR3: TGTGCCAGCAGCGTGGACAGCTTCTACACCTTC. Translation gives CASSVDSFYTF.

In its sample, this clone was seen a few times. This chain uses TRBV7-9 with TRBJ1-4, with D uncertain. CDR3 length: 12 amino acids. V was shortened by 4 bases and J by 15 bases, with 15 bases between the two germline ends. Germline CDR1 and CDR2: SEHNR and FQNEAQ (reference sequence). The DNA for the CDR3 is TGTGCCAGCAGCTCGACCGTTCGGGAGGTGTTTTTT. It encodes CASSSTVREVFF.

This clone appeared a single time. The V and J genes are TRBV10-1 and TRBJ2-3; 9 nucleotides match TRBD2. V was pared by 2 bases and J by 0 bases, with 0 bases of the junction left unmatched. Looked up from germline, CDR1 is WNHNN and CDR2 is SYGVQD (reference sequence). This CDR3 has 15 amino acids. The CDR3 DNA reads TGCGCCAGCAGTGAGCTAGCGGGGAGCACAGATACGCAGTATTTT. Protein: CASSELAGSTDTQYF.

The chain combines TRBV4-2 with TRBJ2-3; 9 bases agree with TRBD2. The CDR3 sequence is 16 residues long. Germline V CDR1 and CDR2: LGHNA, YNFKEQ. Trimming at V came to 0 bases and at J to 4 bases, leaving 5 bases not matched to a gene. The chain's CDR3 is CASSQEFSGGADTQYF. CDR3 DNA: TGTGCCAGCAGCCAAGAGTTTAGCGGGGGTGCAGATACGCAGTATTTT.

V and J are TRBV28 and TRBJ2-2; 7 positions agree with TRBD1. Germline trimming cut 3 bases from V and 1 base from J; bases unmatched to any gene: 5. The CDR3 covers 16 residues. Germline loops: CDR1 MDHEN, CDR2 SYDVKM. CDR3 nucleotide sequence: TGTGCCAGCAGTTTGGGACAGACCGTGAACACCGGGGAGCTGTTTTTT. It is translated as CASSLGQTVNTGELFF.

This chain uses TRBV5-1 with TRBJ2-1, with 9 positions matching TRBD2. The CDR3 is 14 amino acids. Germline V gene data show CDR1 as SGHRS and CDR2 as YFSETQ. The trim removed 8 bases at V and 4 bases at J, leaving 7 bases unmatched. For the CDR3, the DNA is TGCGCCAGTTGCCTAGCGGGGTCTTACAATGAGCAGTTCTTC. It specifies CASCLAGSYNEQFF.

This clone showed up just a few times. The chain links TRBV12-2 to TRBJ1-5; the table's TRBD1 call for D was not verified on the DNA. TRBV12-2 is deemed a pseudogene. The CDR3 has 14 amino acids. CDR3 in DNA: TGTGCAAGTCGCGTATTGGCCTGCCATCAGCCCCAGCATTTT. It encodes CASRVLACHQPQHF.